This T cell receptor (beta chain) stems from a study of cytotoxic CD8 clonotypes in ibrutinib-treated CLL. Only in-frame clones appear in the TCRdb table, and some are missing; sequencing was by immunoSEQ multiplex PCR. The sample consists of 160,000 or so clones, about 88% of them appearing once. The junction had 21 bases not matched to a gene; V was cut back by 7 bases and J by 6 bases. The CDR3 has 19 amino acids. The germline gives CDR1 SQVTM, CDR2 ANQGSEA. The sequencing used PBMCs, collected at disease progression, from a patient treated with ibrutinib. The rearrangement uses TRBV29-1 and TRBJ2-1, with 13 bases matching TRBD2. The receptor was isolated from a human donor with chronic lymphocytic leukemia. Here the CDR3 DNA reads TGCAGCGCCGAGGACAGGGAGAGAAGGTGGACTAGCGGGGGCAATGAGCAGTTCTTC. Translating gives CSAEDRERRWTSGGNEQFF.